These 29 T cell receptor beta chains were all obtained from the same sample, sequenced in a study of OX40 agonist ivuxolimab in advanced cancers. Data came from immunoSEQ multiplex PCR; TCRdb stores just in-frame clones and leaves some out. The sample yields nearly 85,000 clones, just over 85% seen once. The source material was CD4+ or CD8+ T cells sorted from blood, sampled in a trial of the OX40 agonist ivuxolimab. These receptor sequences come from an adult with an advanced solid tumor such as melanoma, head and neck, liver or kidney cancer.

This chain links TRBV27 with TRBJ2-1; 9 bases match TRBD2. The CDR3 runs to 15 residues. V was clipped by 2 bases and J by 7 bases; unmatched bases: 6. CDR1 is MNHEY, CDR2 SMNVEV, per germline (reference sequence). The CDR3 DNA reads as TGTGCCAGCAGTTTAAGGCGGGGGGGCTTGAATGAGCAGTTCTTC. Its translation is CASSLRRGGLNEQFF.

This clone was recorded only once. The gene calls are TRBV19 and TRBJ2-1; D is ambiguous. V lost 3 bases and J lost 6, with 6 bases in between. Germline V gene lookup returns CDR1 LNHDA and CDR2 SQIVND (reference sequence). The CDR3 spans 12 residues. CDR3 nucleotides: TGTGCCAGTAGTATTAAGTTCAATGAGCAGTTCTTC. This sequence encodes CASSIKFNEQFF.

DNA of the CDR3: TGTGCCAGCAGCGTAGGCGTCTCGGGGCGGGGGCCGACCTACGAGCAGTACTTC. Its translation: CASSVGVSGRGPTYEQYF. V and J are TRBV9 and TRBJ2-7; the D gene is possibly TRBD2 (7 bases). The CDR3 is made up of 18 amino acids. V was pared by 0 bases and J by 2 bases, with 21 bases between. Germline V gene sequence: CDR1 SGDLS, CDR2 YYNGEE.

V is TRBV10-3 and J is TRBJ2-3, with 8 bases fitting TRBD1. This CDR3 spans 17 amino acids. In germline, CDR1 is ENHRY, CDR2 SYGVKD. V lost 3 bases to trimming and J lost 3 bases; unmatched junction nucleotides: 11. This chain's CDR3 is CAISDTRRRGRTDTQYF. Here the CDR3 DNA reads TGTGCCATCAGTGATACGCGGCGCAGGGGGCGGACAGATACGCAGTATTTT.

The chain combines TRBV19 with TRBJ2-7; the D gene could be TRBD1 or TRBD2 (5 bases each). V shed 10 bases and J shed 3 bases, with 19 bases lying between them. The CDR3 totals 14 residues. Germline CDR1 LNHDA, CDR2 SQIVND (reference sequence). CDR3: CATTPRDGVYEQYF. DNA of the CDR3: TGTGCCACTACTCCCCGGGACGGTGTCTACGAGCAGTACTTC.

This clone has just one count. The chain carries TRBV6-5 and TRBJ2-3; TRBD2 is a possible D gene (5 bases). V gave up 2 bases and J gave up 7 bases, with 7 bases separating them. Per the germline V gene, CDR1 is MNHEY and CDR2 is SVGAGI. This CDR3 contains 12 residues. CDR3 sequence reads: CASSYGGYTQYF. Here the CDR3 DNA reads TGTGCCAGCAGTTACGGAGGTTATACGCAGTATTTT.

The chain links TRBV19 to TRBJ2-5; D is possibly TRBD1 (7 bases). The CDR3 is 15 residues long. The V gene lost 4 bases and the J gene lost 1 base, with 13 bases spanning the gap. Germline CDR1 reads LNHDA; CDR2 reads SQIVND (reference sequence). The CDR3 DNA sequence: TGTGCCAGTAGTAAGCTCAGGGGGGTCCAAGAGACCCAGTACTTC. Translated: CASSKLRGVQETQYF.

The rearrangement joins TRBV6-6 to TRBJ2-7, with D perhaps matching TRBD2 (5 bases). This CDR3 contains 13 residues. The V gene's germline CDR1 is MNHNY and CDR2 SVGAGI (reference sequence). Trimming shortened V by 5 bases and J by 2 bases, and 10 bases separated the two germline ends. CDR3 DNA sequence: TGTGCCAGCAGTATGGAGGCTACCTACGAGCAGTACTTC. Translated: CASSMEATYEQYF.

The V gene is TRBV7-9, the J gene TRBJ2-1, with 9 bases identical to TRBD2. The junction had 6 bases not matched to a gene; V was cut back by 5 bases and J by 4 bases. The CDR3 covers 15 residues. Germline CDR1 and CDR2: SEHNR and FQNEAQ (reference sequence). The CDR3 sequence is CASSKRLAEYNEQFF. The CDR3 DNA follows: TGTGCCAGCAGCAAGCGACTAGCGGAATACAATGAGCAGTTCTTC. Full variable domain (outside the CDR3, taken from reference TRBV7-9 and TRBJ2-1): DTGVSQNPRHKITKRGQNVTFRCDPISEHNRLYWYRQTLGQGPEFLTYFQNEAQLEKSRLLSDRFSAERPKGSFSTLEIQRTEQGDSAMYLCASSKRLAEYNEQFFGPGTRLTVL.

The chain recombines TRBV2 with TRBJ2-5; D uncertain. CDR3 size: 12 residues. V was clipped by 6 bases and J by 1 base, with 6 bases between them. The V gene's germline CDR1 is SNHLY and CDR2 FYNNEI. The CDR3 DNA sequence: TGTGCCAGCAGAGGAGTCCAAGAGACCCAGTACTTC. Protein sequence: CASRGVQETQYF.

This chain links TRBV14 with TRBJ2-2; D uncertain. CDR3 size: 14 residues. Trimming removed 2 bases at V and 3 bases at J, with 7 bases between. The germline V gene encodes CDR1 SGHDN and CDR2 FVKESK. The CDR3: CASSQWVDTGELFF. CDR3 DNA: TGTGCCAGCAGCCAATGGGTCGACACCGGGGAGCTGTTTTTT.

J is TRBJ1-3 and V is TRBV9; D is unresolved. The CDR3 length is 16 residues. The V gene lost 0 bases and the J gene lost 0 bases, with 10 bases spanning the gap. The V gene's germline CDR1 is SGDLS and CDR2 YYNGEE. CDR3 protein: CASSVGWAYSGNTIYF. CDR3 DNA: TGTGCCAGCAGCGTAGGATGGGCCTACTCTGGAAACACCATATATTTT.

The gene calls are TRBV7-3 and TRBJ2-7, with D maybe TRBD2 (7 bases). V lost 5 bases to trimming and J lost 3 bases, with 20 bases between them. The CDR3 has 16 amino acids. Germline values: CDR1 SGHTA, CDR2 FQGTGA. CDR3 in amino acids: CASSPQGLGGFYEQYF. The CDR3 DNA follows: TGTGCCAGCAGCCCACAGGGACTGGGGGGGTTCTACGAGCAGTACTTC.

J is TRBJ1-2 and V is TRBV30; D is undetermined. This CDR3 is built from 13 residues. Germline V gene data show CDR1 as GTSNPN and CDR2 as SVGIG (reference sequence). V dropped 2 bases and J dropped 5 bases, with 12 bases sitting between them. The CDR3 is CAWSPFLGYGYTF. The CDR3 DNA sequence: TGTGCCTGGAGTCCATTTTTAGGGTATGGCTACACCTTC.

The genes are TRBV5-1 and TRBJ2-1, with 10 bases identical to TRBD1. The length of the CDR3 is 15 residues. The V gene end was trimmed by 2 bases and the J gene end by 8 bases; junction bases not matched to a gene: 7. The germline V gene has CDR1 SGHRS and CDR2 YFSETQ. CDR3 amino acids: CASSLDRGRLYEQFF. CDR3 sequence (DNA): TGCGCCAGCAGCTTAGACAGGGGGCGGTTGTATGAGCAGTTCTTC.

The chain uses TRBV5-6 and TRBJ1-1; 11 bases are a match to TRBD1. The CDR3 sequence is 15 residues long. Germline loops: CDR1 SGHDT, CDR2 YYEEEE. The J segment lost 1 base and the V segment lost 3 bases, leaving 2 bases of the junction unmatched. For the CDR3, the DNA is TGTGCCAGCAGCTATGGACAGGGGGCGAACACTGAAGCTTTCTTT. Protein: CASSYGQGANTEAFF.

The chain joins TRBV15 to TRBJ2-1, with D perhaps given as TRBD1 or TRBD2 (5 bases each). V was clipped by 0 bases and J by 6 bases, with 15 bases between them. The CDR3 has 16 residues. Germline V CDR1 and CDR2: LNHNV, YYDKDF (reference sequence). CDR3 loop: CATSRDGRGAFNEQFF. In DNA, the CDR3 is TGTGCCACCAGCAGAGACGGACGGGGCGCTTTCAATGAGCAGTTCTTC.

The chain carries TRBV4-1 and TRBJ2-2, with 9 bases that match TRBD1. This CDR3 has 15 residues. In germline, CDR1 is MGHRA, CDR2 YSYEKL. The V segment lost 4 bases and the J segment 4 bases; nucleotides outside the gene matches: 4. Here the CDR3 DNA reads TGCGCCAGCAGCCGAGGACAGGGGCTCACCGGGGAGCTGTTTTTT. Residues: CASSRGQGLTGELFF.

The CDR3 DNA is TGCGCCAGCAGCTTGGCCCCAGGAAGTCAGCCCCAGCATTTT. This codes for CASSLAPGSQPQHF. The chain recombines TRBV5-1 with TRBJ1-5; D call uncertain. The CDR3 runs 14 residues. The V and J ends lost 0 bases and 6 bases respectively, with 10 bases between them. Germline V lookup: CDR1 SGHRS, CDR2 YFSETQ.

V gene TRBV11-2 combines with J gene TRBJ1-6; D is ambiguous. Germline values: CDR1 SGHAT, CDR2 FQNNGV. V was shortened by 1 base and J by 8 bases, with 15 bases between the two germline ends. CDR3 length equals 16 residues. DNA of the CDR3: TGTGCCAGCAGCTTAGTAGGAGCGGGGAGTTATTCACCCCTCCACTTT. Amino acids: CASSLVGAGSYSPLHF.

The chain has TRBV30 and TRBJ2-7, with D perhaps matching TRBD2 (6 bases). The germline V gene has CDR1 GTSNPN and CDR2 SVGIG (reference sequence). This CDR3 has 13 amino acids. The V gene lost 0 bases and the J gene lost 6 bases, with 12 bases spanning the gap. CDR3 residues: CAWSVVGGSEQYF. The CDR3 DNA follows: TGTGCCTGGAGTGTAGTTGGAGGGAGCGAGCAGTACTTC.

In this sample, this clone turned up a few times. This chain uses TRBV5-6 with TRBJ1-4; weak D call: TRBD1 (5 bases). Trimming removed 2 bases at V and 6 bases at J, with 11 bases between. CDR1 and CDR2 from the germline V gene are SGHDT and YYEEEE. The CDR3 covers 14 residues. The CDR3 DNA reads as TGTGCCAGCAGCTTAGAGGGGCGGTATGAAAAACTGTTTTTT. Residues: CASSLEGRYEKLFF.

This clone was counted a single time. The chain has TRBV27 and TRBJ1-6, with 10 bases fitting TRBD1. Germline V lookup: CDR1 MNHEY, CDR2 SMNVEV (reference sequence). This CDR3 contains 15 residues. V gave up 2 bases and J gave up 7 bases; unmatched junction bases: 2. CDR3 in amino acids: CASSLTGQGNSPLHF. The CDR3 nucleotides are TGTGCCAGCAGTTTAACGGGACAGGGGAATTCACCCCTCCACTTT.

The chain joins TRBV6-6 to TRBJ1-6, with 7 bases aligning to TRBD1. Trimming at V came to 3 bases and at J to 7 bases, leaving 9 bases not matched to a gene. Germline-derived CDR1 and CDR2 are MNHNY and SVGAGI (reference sequence). The CDR3 length is 16 residues. CDR3 nucleotide sequence: TGTGCCAGCAGTTATTGGGAGGGGGCCCCCAATTCACCCCTCCACTTT. It specifies CASSYWEGAPNSPLHF.

This chain joins TRBV28 and TRBJ2-3, with a possible D match to TRBD1 (8 bases). V lost 5 bases, J lost 4 bases, and 13 bases lay in between. Per the germline V gene, CDR1 is MDHEN and CDR2 is SYDVKM. The CDR3 has 14 residues. CDR3 sequence: CASSRTGRADTQYF. In DNA form, the CDR3 reads TGTGCCAGCAGTCGGACAGGGAGGGCAGATACGCAGTATTTT.

The rearrangement uses TRBV19 and TRBJ1-2, with 7 bases lining up with TRBD1. The germline gives CDR1 LNHDA, CDR2 SQIVND (reference sequence). With 5 bases clipped from V and 3 bases from J, the junction kept 3 bases outside the gene matches. This CDR3 has 13 amino acids. CDR3 in DNA: TGTGCCAGTAGTCTAACAGGGGACTATGGCTACACCTTC. It yields the protein CASSLTGDYGYTF. Filled out from reference TRBV19 and TRBJ1-2, the complete variable domain reads DGGITQSPKYLFRKEGQNVTLSCEQNLNHDAMYWYRQDPGQGLRLIYYSQIVNDFQKGDIAEGYSVSREKKESFPLTVTSAQKNPTAFYLCASSLTGDYGYTFGSGTRLTVV.

The V call is TRBV11-2, the J call TRBJ2-5; D may be TRBD1 (6 bases). Trimming shortened V by 1 base and J by 5 bases, and 14 bases separated the two germline ends. There are 15 residues in the CDR3. Germline-derived CDR1 and CDR2 are SGHAT and FQNNGV. The CDR3 DNA reads TGTGCCAGCAGCTTAGTTGGGACACCTGGGGAGACCCAGTACTTC. Its protein is CASSLVGTPGETQYF.

The V gene is TRBV19, the J gene TRBJ1-5, with 9 bases fitting TRBD1. CDR3 length: 16 residues. In germline, CDR1 is LNHDA, CDR2 SQIVND (reference sequence). With 4 bases clipped from V and 3 bases from J, the junction kept 7 bases outside the gene matches. The CDR3, as DNA: TGTGCCAGTAGTACCACCGGGACAGGGCACAATCAGCCCCAGCATTTT. This gives the protein CASSTTGTGHNQPQHF.

The V and J genes are TRBV5-1 and TRBJ2-5; a possible D gene is TRBD1 (6 bases). CDR1 SGHRS and CDR2 YFSETQ come from the germline V gene. CDR3 length: 15 amino acids. V shed 5 bases and J shed 2 bases, with 16 bases lying between them. CDR3 sequence: CASSPFRGLQETQYF. The CDR3 DNA is TGCGCCAGCAGTCCTTTCAGGGGTCTTCAAGAGACCCAGTACTTC.